This TCR beta chain originates from a study of identical twins. Overall study results and limits: Models, which agreed with sharing between unrelated individuals, nonetheless underestimated the out-of-frame TCR alpha sharing seen in monozygotic twins.

Remarks on this clonotype: As yet, its antigen is unknown.

MiXCR was run by TCRdb on the 5' RACE reads, yielding one entry per CDR3 protein. The repertoire has hundreds of thousands of distinct CDR3 sequences, 7% to 8.5% of them found once; the top ten carry roughly 5%. The germline V gene has CDR1 WSHSY and CDR2 SAAADI. CDR3 length: 13 residues. V was cut by 5 bases and J by 2 bases, with 9 bases left in between. The sample was also linked to a second study, of yellow fever vaccine responses in identical twins.

The chain has TRBV10-2 and TRBJ2-5; maybe TRBD2 (6 bases). Source material: CD8+ T cells sorted from blood. This receptor was identified in a woman aged 18-29 years in good health. CDR3 amino acids: CASSWSGQETQYF. The CDR3 DNA reads as TGCGCCAGCAGTTGGAGCGGGCAAGAGACCCAGTACTTC.